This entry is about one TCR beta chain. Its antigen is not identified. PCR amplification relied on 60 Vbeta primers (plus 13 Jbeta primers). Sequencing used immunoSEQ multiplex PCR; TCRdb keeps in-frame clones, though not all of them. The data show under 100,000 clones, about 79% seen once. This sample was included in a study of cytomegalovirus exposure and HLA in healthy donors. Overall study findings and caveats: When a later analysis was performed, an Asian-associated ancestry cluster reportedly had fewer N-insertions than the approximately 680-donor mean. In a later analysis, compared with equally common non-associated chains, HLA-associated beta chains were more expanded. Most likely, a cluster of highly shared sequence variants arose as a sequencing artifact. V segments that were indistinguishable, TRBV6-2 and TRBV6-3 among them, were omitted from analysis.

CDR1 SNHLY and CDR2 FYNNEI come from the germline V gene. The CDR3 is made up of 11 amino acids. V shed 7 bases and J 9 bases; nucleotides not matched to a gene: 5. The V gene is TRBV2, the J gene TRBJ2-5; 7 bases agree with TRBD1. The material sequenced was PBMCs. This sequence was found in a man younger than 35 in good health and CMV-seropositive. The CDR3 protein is CASKLGGPQYF. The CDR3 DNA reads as TGTGCCAGCAAATTAGGGGGCCCCCAGTACTTC.